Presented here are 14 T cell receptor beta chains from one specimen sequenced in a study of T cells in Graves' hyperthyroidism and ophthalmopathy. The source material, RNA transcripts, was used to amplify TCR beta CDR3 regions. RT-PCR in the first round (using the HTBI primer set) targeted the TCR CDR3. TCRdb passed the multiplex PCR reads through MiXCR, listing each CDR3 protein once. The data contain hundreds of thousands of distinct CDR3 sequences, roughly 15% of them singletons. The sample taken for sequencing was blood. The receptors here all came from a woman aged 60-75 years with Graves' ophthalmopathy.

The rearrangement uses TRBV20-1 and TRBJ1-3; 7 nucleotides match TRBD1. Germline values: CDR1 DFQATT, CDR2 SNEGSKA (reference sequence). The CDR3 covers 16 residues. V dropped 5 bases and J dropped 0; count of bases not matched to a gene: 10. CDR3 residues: CSALAGTASSGNTIYF. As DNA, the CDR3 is TGCAGTGCTCTCGCCGGGACAGCCAGCTCTGGAAACACCATATATTTT.

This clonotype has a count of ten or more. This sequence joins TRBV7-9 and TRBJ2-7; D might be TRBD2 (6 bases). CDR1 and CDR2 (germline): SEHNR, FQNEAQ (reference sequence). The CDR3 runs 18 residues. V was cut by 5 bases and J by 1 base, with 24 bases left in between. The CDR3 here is CASSPGVDVGLVSYEQYF. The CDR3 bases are TGTGCCAGCAGCCCGGGGGTGGACGTTGGACTGGTGTCCTACGAGCAGTACTTC.

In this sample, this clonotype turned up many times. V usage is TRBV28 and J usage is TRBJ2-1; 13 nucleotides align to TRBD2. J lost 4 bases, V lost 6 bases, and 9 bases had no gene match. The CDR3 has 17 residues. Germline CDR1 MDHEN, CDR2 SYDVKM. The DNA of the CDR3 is TGTGCCAGCAGACCAAGGGGACTAGCGGGACCATACAATGAGCAGTTCTTC. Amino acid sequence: CASRPRGLAGPYNEQFF.

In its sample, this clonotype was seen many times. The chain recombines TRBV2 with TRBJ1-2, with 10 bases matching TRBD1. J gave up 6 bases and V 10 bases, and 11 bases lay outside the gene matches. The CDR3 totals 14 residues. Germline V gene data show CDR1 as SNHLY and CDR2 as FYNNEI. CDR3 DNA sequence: TGTGCCAACCTACGGCGACAGGGGGCTCATGGCTACACCTTC. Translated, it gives CANLRRQGAHGYTF. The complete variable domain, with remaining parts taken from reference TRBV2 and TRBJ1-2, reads EPEVTQTPSHQVTQMGQEVILRCVPISNHLYFYWYRQILGQKVEFLVSFYNNEISEKSEIFDDQFSVERPDGSNFTLKIRSTKLEDSAMYFCANLRRQGAHGYTFGSGTRLTVV.

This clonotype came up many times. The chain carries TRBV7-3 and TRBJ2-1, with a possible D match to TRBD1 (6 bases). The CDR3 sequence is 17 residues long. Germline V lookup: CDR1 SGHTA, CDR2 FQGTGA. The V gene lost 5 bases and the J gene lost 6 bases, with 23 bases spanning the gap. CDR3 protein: CASSPTGFGDKSNEQFF. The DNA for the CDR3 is TGTGCCAGCAGCCCTACAGGGTTCGGTGATAAGAGCAATGAGCAGTTCTTC.

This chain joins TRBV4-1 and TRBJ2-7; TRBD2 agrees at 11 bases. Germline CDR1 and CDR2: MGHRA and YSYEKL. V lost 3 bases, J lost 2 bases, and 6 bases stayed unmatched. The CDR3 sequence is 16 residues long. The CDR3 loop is CASSQAGTSGPYEQYF. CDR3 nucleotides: TGCGCCAGCAGCCAGGCCGGGACTAGCGGCCCCTACGAGCAGTACTTC.

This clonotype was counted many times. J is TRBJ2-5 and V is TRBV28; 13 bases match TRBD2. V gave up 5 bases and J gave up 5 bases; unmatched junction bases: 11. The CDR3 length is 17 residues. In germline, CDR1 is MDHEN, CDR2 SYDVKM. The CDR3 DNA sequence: TGTGCCAGCAGTACCTCTTGGACTAGCGGGAGTTCGGAGACCCAGTACTTC. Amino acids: CASSTSWTSGSSETQYF.

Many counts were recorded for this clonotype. CDR3 loop: CASSQMHLETQYF. For the CDR3, the DNA is TGTGCCAGCAGTCAGATGCACCTAGAGACCCAGTACTTC. The rearrangement links TRBV3-1 to TRBJ2-5; D call uncertain. Per the germline V gene, CDR1 is LGHDT and CDR2 is YNNKEL (reference sequence). This CDR3 spans 13 amino acids. Trimming cost V 6 bases and J 4 bases, with 12 bases left between them.

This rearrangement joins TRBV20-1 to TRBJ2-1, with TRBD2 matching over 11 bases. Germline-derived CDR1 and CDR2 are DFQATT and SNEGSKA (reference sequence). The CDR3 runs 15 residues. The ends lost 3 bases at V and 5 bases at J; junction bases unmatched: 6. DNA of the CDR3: TGCAGTGCTAGTTTTAGCGGGAGGGGGAACAATGAGCAGTTCTTC. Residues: CSASFSGRGNNEQFF.

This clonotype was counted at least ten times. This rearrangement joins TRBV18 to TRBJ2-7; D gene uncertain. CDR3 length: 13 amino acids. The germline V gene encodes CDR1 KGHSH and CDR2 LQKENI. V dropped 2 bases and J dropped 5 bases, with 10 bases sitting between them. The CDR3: CASSPDGLHEQYF. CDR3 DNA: TGTGCCAGCTCACCAGACGGGTTGCACGAGCAGTACTTC. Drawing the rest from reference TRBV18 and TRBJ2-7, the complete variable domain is NAGVMQNPRHLVRRRGQEARLRCSPMKGHSHVYWYRQLPEEGLKFMVYLQKENIIDESGMPKERFSAEFPKEGPSILRIQQVVRGDSAAYFCASSPDGLHEQYFGPGTRLTVT.

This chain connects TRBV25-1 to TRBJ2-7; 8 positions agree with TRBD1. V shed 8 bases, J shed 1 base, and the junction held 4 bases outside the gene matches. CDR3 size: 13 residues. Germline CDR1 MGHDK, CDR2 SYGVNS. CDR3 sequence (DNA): TGTGCCAGCGGCCGACAGGGGTCCTACGAGCAGTACTTC. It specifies CASGRQGSYEQYF.

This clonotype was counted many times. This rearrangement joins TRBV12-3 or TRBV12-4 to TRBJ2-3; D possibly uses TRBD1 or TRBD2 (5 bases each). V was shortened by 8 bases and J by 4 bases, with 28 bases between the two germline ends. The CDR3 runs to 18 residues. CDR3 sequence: CASPSSKGPRGGPDTQYF. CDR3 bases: TGTGCCAGCCCCTCAAGCAAGGGACCACGCGGCGGCCCAGATACGCAGTATTTT.

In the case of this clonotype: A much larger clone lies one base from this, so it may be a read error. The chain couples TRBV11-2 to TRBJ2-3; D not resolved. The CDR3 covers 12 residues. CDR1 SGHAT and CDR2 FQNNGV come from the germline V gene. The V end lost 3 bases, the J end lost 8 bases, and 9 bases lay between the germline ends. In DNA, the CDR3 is TGTGCCAGCAGCTTCATTCAAGGTACGCAGTATTTT. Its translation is CASSFIQGTQYF.

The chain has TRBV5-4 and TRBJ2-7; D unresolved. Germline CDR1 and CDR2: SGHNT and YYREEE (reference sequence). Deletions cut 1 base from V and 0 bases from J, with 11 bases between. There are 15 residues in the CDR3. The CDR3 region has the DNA TGTGCCAGCAGCTTGAGCCCTTCAACCTCCTACGAGCAGTACTTC. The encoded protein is CASSLSPSTSYEQYF.